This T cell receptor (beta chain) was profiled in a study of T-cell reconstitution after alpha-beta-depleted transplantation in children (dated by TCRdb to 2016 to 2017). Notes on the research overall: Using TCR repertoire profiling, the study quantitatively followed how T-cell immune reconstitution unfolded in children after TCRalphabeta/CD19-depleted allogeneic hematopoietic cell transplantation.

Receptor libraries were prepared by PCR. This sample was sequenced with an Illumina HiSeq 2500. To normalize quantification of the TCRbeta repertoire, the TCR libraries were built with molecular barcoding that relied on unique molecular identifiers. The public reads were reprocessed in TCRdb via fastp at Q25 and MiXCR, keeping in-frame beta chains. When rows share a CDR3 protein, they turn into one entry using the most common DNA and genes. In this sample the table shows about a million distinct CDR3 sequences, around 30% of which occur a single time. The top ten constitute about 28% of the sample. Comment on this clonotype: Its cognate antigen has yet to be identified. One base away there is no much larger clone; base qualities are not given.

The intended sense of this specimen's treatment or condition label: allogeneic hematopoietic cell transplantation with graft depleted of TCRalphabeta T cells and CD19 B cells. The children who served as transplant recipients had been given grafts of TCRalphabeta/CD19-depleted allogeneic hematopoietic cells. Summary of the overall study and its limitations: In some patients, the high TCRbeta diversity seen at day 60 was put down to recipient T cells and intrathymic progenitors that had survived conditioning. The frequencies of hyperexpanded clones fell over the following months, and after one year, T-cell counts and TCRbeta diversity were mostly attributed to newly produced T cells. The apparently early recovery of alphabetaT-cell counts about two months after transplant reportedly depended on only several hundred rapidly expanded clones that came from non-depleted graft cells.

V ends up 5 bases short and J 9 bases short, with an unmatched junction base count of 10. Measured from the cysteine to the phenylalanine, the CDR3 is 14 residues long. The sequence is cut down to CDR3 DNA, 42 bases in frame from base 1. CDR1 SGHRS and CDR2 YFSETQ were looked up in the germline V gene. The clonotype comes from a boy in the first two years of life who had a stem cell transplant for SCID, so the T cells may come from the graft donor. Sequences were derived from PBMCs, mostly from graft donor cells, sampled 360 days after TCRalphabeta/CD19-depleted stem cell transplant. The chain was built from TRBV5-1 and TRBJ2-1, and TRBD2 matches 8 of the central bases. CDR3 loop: CASRVAGLQGEQFF. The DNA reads TGCGCCAGCAGAGTAGCGGGGCTTCAGGGTGAGCAGTTCTTC.